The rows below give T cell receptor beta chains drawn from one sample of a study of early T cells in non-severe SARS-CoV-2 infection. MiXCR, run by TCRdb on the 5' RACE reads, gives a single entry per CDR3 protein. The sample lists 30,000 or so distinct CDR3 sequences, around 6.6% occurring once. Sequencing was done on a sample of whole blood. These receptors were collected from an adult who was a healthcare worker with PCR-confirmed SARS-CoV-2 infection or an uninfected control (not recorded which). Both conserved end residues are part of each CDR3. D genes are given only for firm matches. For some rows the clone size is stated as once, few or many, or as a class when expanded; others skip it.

CDR3aa: CASSPSGASSYNEQFF; CDR3nt: TGTGCCAGCAGTCCCTCGGGGGCCAGCTCCTACAATGAGCAGTTCTTC; len: 16; j_gene: TRBJ2-1; v_gene: TRBV28; d_gene: -; abundance: many
CDR3aa: CASRAIPGLAGGSYNEQFF; CDR3nt: TGTGCCAGCAGGGCCATTCCGGGACTAGCGGGAGGATCCTACAATGAGCAGTTCTTC; len: 19; j_gene: TRBJ2-1; v_gene: TRBV6-1; d_gene: TRBD2; abundance: many
CDR3aa: CASSYGQPNTEAFF; CDR3nt: TGTGCCAGCAGTTACGGACAGCCGAACACTGAAGCTTTCTTT; len: 14; j_gene: TRBJ1-1; v_gene: TRBV6-2/TRBV6-3; d_gene: -; abundance: -
CDR3aa: CASSQGGTGAAGGYTF; CDR3nt: TGTGCCAGCAGCCAAGGAGGAACAGGGGCTGCTGGTGGCTACACCTTC; len: 16; j_gene: TRBJ1-2; v_gene: TRBV3-1; d_gene: TRBD1; abundance: many
CDR3aa: CSAVGSTDTQYF; CDR3nt: TGCAGTGCTGTAGGGTCCACAGATACGCAGTATTTT; len: 12; j_gene: TRBJ2-3; v_gene: TRBV20-1; d_gene: -; abundance: few
CDR3aa: CASRLASKDPVYYGYTF; CDR3nt: TGTGCAAGTCGCTTAGCTAGTAAGGATCCGGTATACTATGGCTACACCTTC; len: 17; j_gene: TRBJ1-2; v_gene: TRBV12-2; d_gene: -; abundance: many
CDR3aa: CASSSSGEGYGYTF; CDR3nt: TGTGCCAGCAGCTCATCGGGAGAAGGGTATGGCTACACCTTC; len: 14; j_gene: TRBJ1-2; v_gene: TRBV12-3/TRBV12-4; d_gene: -; abundance: many
CDR3aa: CASSPGRTSYEQYF; CDR3nt: TGTGCCAGCAGTCCGGGACGGACATCCTACGAGCAGTACTTC; len: 14; j_gene: TRBJ2-7; v_gene: TRBV2; d_gene: -; abundance: -
CDR3aa: CASSDRGSETQYF; CDR3nt: TGTGCCAGCAGTGATCGAGGCTCCGAGACCCAGTACTTC; len: 13; j_gene: TRBJ2-5; v_gene: TRBV6-1; d_gene: -; abundance: many
CDR3aa: CSARANTYEQYF; CDR3nt: TGCAGTGCTAGAGCAAATACATACGAGCAGTACTTC; len: 12; j_gene: TRBJ2-7; v_gene: TRBV20-1; d_gene: -; abundance: many
CDR3aa: CASSPGNAHEQYF; CDR3nt: TGTGCCAGCTCGCCAGGGAACGCCCACGAGCAGTACTTC; len: 13; j_gene: TRBJ2-7; v_gene: TRBV18; d_gene: -; abundance: many
CDR3aa: CASSLDRQGNGQPQHF; CDR3nt: TGTGCCAGCAGCTTAGATCGACAGGGGAACGGTCAGCCCCAGCATTTT; len: 16; j_gene: TRBJ1-5; v_gene: TRBV7-8; d_gene: TRBD1; abundance: many
CDR3aa: CATTDSSLSYEQYF; CDR3nt: TGTGCCACCACGGACAGTAGCCTCTCCTACGAGCAGTACTTC; len: 14; j_gene: TRBJ2-7; v_gene: TRBV19; d_gene: -; abundance: -
CDR3aa: CASSPRDSAPYNEQFF; CDR3nt: TGTGCCAGCTCACCTCGGGACTCAGCACCCTACAATGAGCAGTTCTTC; len: 16; j_gene: TRBJ2-1; v_gene: TRBV18; d_gene: -; abundance: many
CDR3aa: CASSLRGRVGRGTEAFF; CDR3nt: TGTGCCAGCAGTCTCAGGGGTCGGGTAGGCAGGGGGACTGAAGCTTTCTTT; len: 17; j_gene: TRBJ1-1; v_gene: TRBV27; d_gene: TRBD1; abundance: many
CDR3aa: CASSLGDTTYNEQFF; CDR3nt: TGTGCCAGCAGCTTAGGGGACACGACCTACAATGAGCAGTTCTTC; len: 15; j_gene: TRBJ2-1; v_gene: TRBV11-2; d_gene: -; abundance: many
CDR3aa: CSVDSHTQYF; CDR3nt: TGCAGCGTTGATTCTCATACGCAGTATTTT; len: 10; j_gene: TRBJ2-3; v_gene: TRBV29-1; d_gene: -; abundance: few
CDR3aa: CASSLAGGSSLLTGELFF; CDR3nt: TGCGCCAGCAGCTTGGCCGGAGGCAGTTCCTTACTCACCGGGGAGCTGTTTTTT; len: 18; j_gene: TRBJ2-2; v_gene: TRBV5-1; d_gene: -; abundance: many
CDR3aa: CASSVASEQYF; CDR3nt: TGTGCCAGCAGTGTAGCGAGCGAGCAGTACTTC; len: 11; j_gene: TRBJ2-7; v_gene: TRBV2; d_gene: -; abundance: many
CDR3aa: CASSSTGDNSPLHF; CDR3nt: TGTGCCAGCAGCTCGACAGGAGATAATTCACCCCTCCACTTT; len: 14; j_gene: TRBJ1-6; v_gene: TRBV5-6; d_gene: -; abundance: -
CDR3aa: CASQDAAGNSPLHF; CDR3nt: TGTGCCAGCCAGGACGCCGCGGGGAATTCACCCCTCCACTTT; len: 14; j_gene: TRBJ1-6; v_gene: TRBV19; d_gene: -; abundance: many
CDR3aa: CASSAGLQETQYF; CDR3nt: TGTGCCAGCTCAGCGGGCCTACAAGAGACCCAGTACTTC; len: 13; j_gene: TRBJ2-5; v_gene: TRBV7-9; d_gene: -; abundance: many